Below, 30 T cell receptor beta chains from the same sample are listed, as sequenced in a study of cytomegalovirus exposure and HLA in healthy donors. A multiplex PCR was run with 60 Vbeta primers and 13 Jbeta primers. The method was immunoSEQ multiplex PCR; TCRdb's version includes in-frame clones alone and lacks a portion of them. The table records 150,000 to 200,000 clones, 70% to 80% of them present only once. Sequenced input: PBMCs. These receptors originate from a woman between 40 and 50 years old in good health and CMV-seronegative.

This chain links TRBV6-1 with TRBJ1-1; D possibly corresponds to TRBD1 (5 bases). The CDR3 runs to 13 residues. The germline gives CDR1 MNHNS, CDR2 SASEGT. Trimming pared 3 bases from V and 1 base from J, leaving 6 bases between. CDR3 sequence reads: CASSDDRNTEAFF. In DNA, the CDR3 is TGTGCCAGCAGTGATGACAGGAACACTGAAGCTTTCTTT.

The chain links TRBV5-1 to TRBJ1-3; D remains unclear. Trimming shortened V by 0 bases and J by 8 bases, and 12 bases separated the two germline ends. There are 14 residues in the CDR3. Germline V gene sequence: CDR1 SGHRS, CDR2 YFSETQ. CDR3 DNA sequence: TGCGCCAGCAGCTTGGCCTGGGGAGGAGACACCATATATTTT. Translation gives CASSLAWGGDTIYF.

The chain employs TRBV5-1 and TRBJ2-1; 9 positions match TRBD2. Germline V CDR1 and CDR2: SGHRS, YFSETQ. V was clipped by 0 bases and J by 7 bases; unmatched bases: 2. This CDR3 has 14 amino acids. In DNA, the CDR3 is TGCGCCAGCAGCTTGGGGCGGGAGGGAAATGAGCAGTTCTTC. The encoded protein is CASSLGREGNEQFF.

This chain connects TRBV6-1 to TRBJ2-7; 8 nucleotides agree with TRBD1. This CDR3 has 15 amino acids. V lost 10 bases and J lost 6; bases outside the gene matches: 17. The germline gives CDR1 MNHNS, CDR2 SASEGT. CDR3 coding DNA: TGTGCCACCGAGGGCCCCAGGGGGCGCGAGGTCGAGCAGTACTTC. It codes for CATEGPRGREVEQYF.

This clone was seen a handful of times. The chain combines TRBV30 with TRBJ1-2, with 7 bases that match TRBD1. The V segment lost 8 bases and the J segment 8 bases; nucleotides outside the gene matches: 14. CDR1 is GTSNPN and CDR2 is SVGIG in the germline V gene (reference sequence). The CDR3 spans 13 residues. The CDR3 protein is CAGYRGALGGYTF. CDR3 DNA sequence: TGTGCCGGCTACAGGGGCGCCCTAGGGGGCTACACCTTC.

J is TRBJ2-7 and V is TRBV5-8; D gene unclear. CDR1 is SGHTS and CDR2 is YDEGEE in the germline V gene. Trimming removed 4 bases from V and 4 bases from J, with 9 bases in between. The CDR3 sequence is 12 residues long. The CDR3 loop reads CASSPNLYEQYF. CDR3 DNA sequence: TGTGCCAGCAGCCCGAACTTATACGAGCAGTACTTC.

In this sample, this clone turned up a few times. V is TRBV6-6 and J is TRBJ1-1; 7 bases agree with TRBD1. V shed 6 bases and J 4 bases; nucleotides not matched to a gene: 5. CDR1 and CDR2 (germline): MNHNY, SVGAGI (reference sequence). The CDR3 extends over 13 amino acids. The CDR3 coding sequence is TGTGCCAGCAGACCAACAGGGGTCACTGAAGCTTTCTTT. This translates into CASRPTGVTEAFF.

This clone has only one observation. This rearrangement joins TRBV29-1 to TRBJ2-1, with TRBD1 as a possible D gene (6 bases). V was shortened by 8 bases and J by 6 bases, with 14 bases between the two germline ends. The CDR3 length is 12 residues. CDR1 and CDR2 (germline): SQVTM, ANQGSEA. CDR3 DNA sequence: TGCAGCATCGGACAGTTCACCAATGAGCAGTTCTTC. Translation gives CSIGQFTNEQFF.

This clone was seen more than once but under ten times. The J gene is TRBJ2-1, the V gene TRBV7-8, with a weak D call TRBD1 (5 bases). The CDR3 totals 14 residues. The germline V and J ends were trimmed by 4 bases and 10 bases, with 17 bases remaining between them. The germline CDR1 and CDR2 sequences are SGHVS and FQNEAQ. In DNA form, the CDR3 reads TGTGCCAGCAGCTCCCGGACACCCCCCCGGGAGCAGTTCTTC. Translating gives CASSSRTPPREQFF.

The gene calls are TRBV5-6 and TRBJ1-5, with TRBD1 as a possible D gene (5 bases). The length of the CDR3 is 13 residues. CDR1 is SGHDT and CDR2 is YYEEEE in the germline V gene. V was pared by 3 bases and J by 7 bases, with 11 bases between. CDR3 in DNA: TGTGCCAGCAGCTGGGGGGGTGGGCAGCCCCAGCATTTT. It is translated as CASSWGGGQPQHF.

This chain connects TRBV11-2 to TRBJ1-1, with TRBD1 matching over 7 bases. Germline V gives CDR1 SGHAT, CDR2 FQNNGV. The CDR3 covers 13 residues. The V and J ends lost 5 bases and 2 bases, in that order; junction bases with no gene match: 2. The CDR3 nucleotides read TGTGCCAGCAGCCGGGACAGAAACACTGAAGCTTTCTTT. It yields the protein CASSRDRNTEAFF.

This clone was recorded once. The V call is TRBV5-6, the J call TRBJ2-7, with 8 bases lining up with TRBD2. V lost 0 bases, J lost 7 bases, and 9 bases stayed unmatched. The CDR3 is made up of 15 amino acids. Germline-derived CDR1 and CDR2 are SGHDT and YYEEEE. CDR3 DNA: TGTGCCAGCAGCTTGGGCGGGACTAGGACTGGGGAGCAGTACTTC. Translation gives CASSLGGTRTGEQYF. The full variable domain, in which reference TRBV5-6 and TRBJ2-7 provide the parts outside the CDR3, is DAGVTQSPTHLIKTRGQQVTLRCSPKSGHDTVSWYQQALGQGPQFIFQYYEEEERQRGNFPDRFSGHQFPNYSSELNVNALLLGDSALYLCASSLGGTRTGEQYFGPGTRLTVT.

The genes are TRBV5-5 and TRBJ1-1; D is unclear. V lost 4 bases and J lost 2, with 12 bases in between. CDR1 and CDR2 (germline): SGHKS, YYEKEE (reference sequence). CDR3 size: 14 residues. CDR3 nucleotide sequence: TGTGCCAGCAGCACCTTGGACTCTAACACTGAAGCTTTCTTT. This sequence encodes CASSTLDSNTEAFF.

The chain employs TRBV5-1 and TRBJ2-7, with TRBD1 matching 8 bases. The CDR3 is 15 amino acids. J gave up 3 bases and V 3 bases, and 8 bases lay outside the gene matches. Germline assignment: CDR1 SGHRS and CDR2 YFSETQ. The CDR3 DNA reads TGCGCCAGCAGCTCATCCGGGACAGGCTACTACGAGCAGTACTTC. Protein: CASSSSGTGYYEQYF.

The gene calls are TRBV29-1 and TRBJ2-3; 8 bases map to TRBD1. CDR3 size: 13 residues. The germline CDR1 and CDR2 sequences are SQVTM and ANQGSEA. V shed 6 bases, J shed 3 bases, and the junction held 5 bases outside the gene matches. In nucleotides, the CDR3 is TGCAGCGTCGGACAGGGATTTACAGATACGCAGTATTTT. Its translation is CSVGQGFTDTQYF.

The chain is built from TRBV30 and TRBJ2-1; D ambiguous. V was pared by 3 bases and J by 0 bases, with 6 bases between. Germline values: CDR1 GTSNPN, CDR2 SVGIG (reference sequence). The CDR3 is 13 residues long. CDR3 nucleotide sequence: TGTGCCTGGAGCGCTAGCTCCTACAATGAGCAGTTCTTC. Residues: CAWSASSYNEQFF.

The chain has TRBV9 and TRBJ1-1; weak D call: TRBD1 (5 bases). Trimming stripped 4 bases from V and 6 bases from J, with 16 bases between. CDR3 length: 14 amino acids. Per the germline V gene, CDR1 is SGDLS and CDR2 is YYNGEE. The CDR3 spells CASSPRWGDAEAFF. The CDR3 DNA follows: TGTGCCAGCAGCCCCCGATGGGGGGACGCTGAAGCTTTCTTT.

The rearrangement links TRBV7-3 to TRBJ2-1; maybe TRBD1 (7 bases). This CDR3 is 15 amino acids long. V lost 2 bases, J lost 2 bases, and 10 bases lay in between. Germline V CDR1 and CDR2: SGHTA, FQGTGA. The CDR3 protein is CASSLQGEAYNEQFF. For the CDR3, the DNA is TGTGCCAGCAGCTTACAGGGGGAGGCCTACAATGAGCAGTTCTTC.

The rearrangement uses TRBV5-1 and TRBJ2-1, with a possible D match to TRBD2 (7 bases). V gave up 7 bases and J gave up 9 bases, with 20 bases separating them. The CDR3 loop spans 14 amino acids. CDR1 is SGHRS, CDR2 YFSETQ, per germline. The CDR3 here is CASDRGAGEGEQFF. The CDR3 DNA sequence: TGCGCCAGCGACCGGGGAGCAGGGGAGGGTGAGCAGTTCTTC.

The rearrangement links TRBV13 to TRBJ2-7; the match to TRBD1 covers 8 bases. Germline V gene sequence: CDR1 PRHDT, CDR2 FYEKMQ (reference sequence). V trimming: 5 bases; J trimming: 2 bases; junction bases outside the gene matches: 8. The CDR3 runs 15 residues. As DNA, the CDR3 is TGTGCCAGCAGCGCCTGGACAGGGAATCCCTACGAGCAGTACTTC. This translates into CASSAWTGNPYEQYF.

V is TRBV7-8 and J is TRBJ2-3; D is undetermined. Germline V gene sequence: CDR1 SGHVS, CDR2 FQNEAQ. The CDR3 is made up of 14 amino acids. The V gene lost 0 bases and the J gene lost 2 bases, with 6 bases spanning the gap. This CDR3 reads CASSLAEFTDTQYF. CDR3 DNA: TGTGCCAGCAGCTTAGCGGAGTTCACAGATACGCAGTATTTT.

Only one count was recorded for this clone. V is TRBV5-1 and J is TRBJ2-5; 12 bases match TRBD2. Trimming cost V 4 bases and J 5 bases; bases outside gene matches: 6. CDR1 and CDR2 from the germline V gene are SGHRS and YFSETQ. The CDR3 extends over 15 amino acids. CDR3 region: CASSLGTSGFETQYF. The CDR3 region has the DNA TGCGCCAGCAGCCTGGGGACTAGCGGGTTCGAGACCCAGTACTTC.

This rearrangement joins TRBV15 to TRBJ2-6, with 8 bases lining up with TRBD1. CDR3 size: 20 residues. CDR1 is LNHNV, CDR2 YYDKDF, per germline (reference sequence). The V segment lost 2 bases and the J segment 0 bases; nucleotides outside the gene matches: 12. Written as DNA, the CDR3 is TGTGCCACCAGCAGATCCGGAGGGGACAGGTCTTCCTCTGGGGCCAACGTCCTGACTTTC. The encoded protein is CATSRSGGDRSSSGANVLTF.

The chain uses TRBV9 and TRBJ1-2, with a tentative D call TRBD1 (6 bases). Germline V gene sequence: CDR1 SGDLS, CDR2 YYNGEE. V lost 0 bases to trimming and J lost 8 bases, with 11 bases between them. The CDR3 has 13 residues. CDR3 residues: CASSVGFGGGYTF. The DNA of the CDR3 is TGTGCCAGCAGCGTAGGGTTTGGGGGCGGCTACACCTTC.

The V gene is TRBV18, the J gene TRBJ2-1; 9 bases are a match to TRBD1. Per the germline V gene, CDR1 is KGHSH and CDR2 is LQKENI. Trimming took 4 bases from V and 5 from J; bases not matched to a gene: 12. The CDR3 has 17 residues. The CDR3 sequence is CASSREAGQGMDNEQFF. The CDR3 nucleotides are TGTGCCAGCTCACGAGAAGCGGGACAGGGAATGGACAATGAGCAGTTCTTC.

The rearrangement uses TRBV6-1 and TRBJ2-3; 11 bases fit TRBD2. The CDR3 runs to 17 residues. Germline assignment: CDR1 MNHNS and CDR2 SASEGT. The ends lost 1 base at V and 2 bases at J; junction bases unmatched: 5. DNA for the CDR3: TGTGCCAGCAGTGAAGGGGCTAGCGGGAGGTTCACAGATACGCAGTATTTT. Amino acid sequence: CASSEGASGRFTDTQYF.

The genes are TRBV7-9 and TRBJ2-5, with D tentatively TRBD2 (5 bases). This CDR3 is 14 amino acids long. CDR1 is SEHNR and CDR2 is FQNEAQ in the germline V gene (reference sequence). V gave up 4 bases and J gave up 3 bases, with 12 bases separating them. DNA of the CDR3: TGTGCCAGCAGCTCCCATCGAGGGAAAGAGACCCAGTACTTC. Translated: CASSSHRGKETQYF.

The chain recombines TRBV19 with TRBJ2-7; maybe TRBD2 (6 bases). With 8 bases removed from V and 4 bases from J, the gap between germline ends came to 15 bases. The CDR3 runs 13 residues. Looked up from germline, CDR1 is LNHDA and CDR2 is SQIVND (reference sequence). The CDR3 sequence: CASSADRGYEQYF. The CDR3 DNA is TGTGCCAGTTCAGCGGATCGGGGGTACGAGCAGTACTTC.

V is TRBV6-5 and J is TRBJ2-2, with 10 bases matching TRBD1. Germline trimming cut 5 bases from V and 5 bases from J; bases unmatched to any gene: 5. The CDR3 is 15 residues long. The germline gives CDR1 MNHEY, CDR2 SVGAGI. CDR3 amino acids: CASSGGQGGTGELFF. The CDR3 nucleotides read TGTGCCAGCAGTGGCGGACAGGGGGGTACCGGGGAGCTGTTTTTT.

This clone was seen only a few times. Germline and junction disagree at one end, which may indicate a read error. DNA for the CDR3: TGTGCCAGCAGCGAAGGCCCGGGGGAAACTGAAGCTTTCTTT. It translates to CASSEGPGETEAFF. The chain joins TRBV6-1 to TRBJ1-1, with D possibly TRBD1 on 5 matching bases. Germline CDR1 and CDR2: MNHNS and SASEGT. CDR3 length: 14 amino acids.